This TCR beta chain derives from a study of identical twins. The CDR3 is 13 amino acids. A universal primer site was created by template switching, with the cDNA bearing unique molecular identifiers. TCRdb analysed the 5' RACE reads with MiXCR anew, one entry per CDR3 protein. The profile shows more than 200,000 distinct CDR3 sequences, roughly a tenth of them singletons. Study conclusions and caveats: Invariant MAIT and iNKT cells could partly confound zero-insertion analyses.

This clonotype has more than one count but fewer than ten. The antigen is undetermined. V and J are TRBV21-1 and TRBJ2-3; the table's D gene call, TRBD1, was not cross checked with the DNA. TRBV21-1 is a recognized pseudogene. The sample consisted of memory (CD45RO+) T cells sorted from blood. The receptor was derived from a woman younger than 30 in good health. For the CDR3, the DNA is TGTGCCCTAGGACAGGGGCGACCAGATACGCAGTATTTT. Encoded protein: CALGQGRPDTQYF.